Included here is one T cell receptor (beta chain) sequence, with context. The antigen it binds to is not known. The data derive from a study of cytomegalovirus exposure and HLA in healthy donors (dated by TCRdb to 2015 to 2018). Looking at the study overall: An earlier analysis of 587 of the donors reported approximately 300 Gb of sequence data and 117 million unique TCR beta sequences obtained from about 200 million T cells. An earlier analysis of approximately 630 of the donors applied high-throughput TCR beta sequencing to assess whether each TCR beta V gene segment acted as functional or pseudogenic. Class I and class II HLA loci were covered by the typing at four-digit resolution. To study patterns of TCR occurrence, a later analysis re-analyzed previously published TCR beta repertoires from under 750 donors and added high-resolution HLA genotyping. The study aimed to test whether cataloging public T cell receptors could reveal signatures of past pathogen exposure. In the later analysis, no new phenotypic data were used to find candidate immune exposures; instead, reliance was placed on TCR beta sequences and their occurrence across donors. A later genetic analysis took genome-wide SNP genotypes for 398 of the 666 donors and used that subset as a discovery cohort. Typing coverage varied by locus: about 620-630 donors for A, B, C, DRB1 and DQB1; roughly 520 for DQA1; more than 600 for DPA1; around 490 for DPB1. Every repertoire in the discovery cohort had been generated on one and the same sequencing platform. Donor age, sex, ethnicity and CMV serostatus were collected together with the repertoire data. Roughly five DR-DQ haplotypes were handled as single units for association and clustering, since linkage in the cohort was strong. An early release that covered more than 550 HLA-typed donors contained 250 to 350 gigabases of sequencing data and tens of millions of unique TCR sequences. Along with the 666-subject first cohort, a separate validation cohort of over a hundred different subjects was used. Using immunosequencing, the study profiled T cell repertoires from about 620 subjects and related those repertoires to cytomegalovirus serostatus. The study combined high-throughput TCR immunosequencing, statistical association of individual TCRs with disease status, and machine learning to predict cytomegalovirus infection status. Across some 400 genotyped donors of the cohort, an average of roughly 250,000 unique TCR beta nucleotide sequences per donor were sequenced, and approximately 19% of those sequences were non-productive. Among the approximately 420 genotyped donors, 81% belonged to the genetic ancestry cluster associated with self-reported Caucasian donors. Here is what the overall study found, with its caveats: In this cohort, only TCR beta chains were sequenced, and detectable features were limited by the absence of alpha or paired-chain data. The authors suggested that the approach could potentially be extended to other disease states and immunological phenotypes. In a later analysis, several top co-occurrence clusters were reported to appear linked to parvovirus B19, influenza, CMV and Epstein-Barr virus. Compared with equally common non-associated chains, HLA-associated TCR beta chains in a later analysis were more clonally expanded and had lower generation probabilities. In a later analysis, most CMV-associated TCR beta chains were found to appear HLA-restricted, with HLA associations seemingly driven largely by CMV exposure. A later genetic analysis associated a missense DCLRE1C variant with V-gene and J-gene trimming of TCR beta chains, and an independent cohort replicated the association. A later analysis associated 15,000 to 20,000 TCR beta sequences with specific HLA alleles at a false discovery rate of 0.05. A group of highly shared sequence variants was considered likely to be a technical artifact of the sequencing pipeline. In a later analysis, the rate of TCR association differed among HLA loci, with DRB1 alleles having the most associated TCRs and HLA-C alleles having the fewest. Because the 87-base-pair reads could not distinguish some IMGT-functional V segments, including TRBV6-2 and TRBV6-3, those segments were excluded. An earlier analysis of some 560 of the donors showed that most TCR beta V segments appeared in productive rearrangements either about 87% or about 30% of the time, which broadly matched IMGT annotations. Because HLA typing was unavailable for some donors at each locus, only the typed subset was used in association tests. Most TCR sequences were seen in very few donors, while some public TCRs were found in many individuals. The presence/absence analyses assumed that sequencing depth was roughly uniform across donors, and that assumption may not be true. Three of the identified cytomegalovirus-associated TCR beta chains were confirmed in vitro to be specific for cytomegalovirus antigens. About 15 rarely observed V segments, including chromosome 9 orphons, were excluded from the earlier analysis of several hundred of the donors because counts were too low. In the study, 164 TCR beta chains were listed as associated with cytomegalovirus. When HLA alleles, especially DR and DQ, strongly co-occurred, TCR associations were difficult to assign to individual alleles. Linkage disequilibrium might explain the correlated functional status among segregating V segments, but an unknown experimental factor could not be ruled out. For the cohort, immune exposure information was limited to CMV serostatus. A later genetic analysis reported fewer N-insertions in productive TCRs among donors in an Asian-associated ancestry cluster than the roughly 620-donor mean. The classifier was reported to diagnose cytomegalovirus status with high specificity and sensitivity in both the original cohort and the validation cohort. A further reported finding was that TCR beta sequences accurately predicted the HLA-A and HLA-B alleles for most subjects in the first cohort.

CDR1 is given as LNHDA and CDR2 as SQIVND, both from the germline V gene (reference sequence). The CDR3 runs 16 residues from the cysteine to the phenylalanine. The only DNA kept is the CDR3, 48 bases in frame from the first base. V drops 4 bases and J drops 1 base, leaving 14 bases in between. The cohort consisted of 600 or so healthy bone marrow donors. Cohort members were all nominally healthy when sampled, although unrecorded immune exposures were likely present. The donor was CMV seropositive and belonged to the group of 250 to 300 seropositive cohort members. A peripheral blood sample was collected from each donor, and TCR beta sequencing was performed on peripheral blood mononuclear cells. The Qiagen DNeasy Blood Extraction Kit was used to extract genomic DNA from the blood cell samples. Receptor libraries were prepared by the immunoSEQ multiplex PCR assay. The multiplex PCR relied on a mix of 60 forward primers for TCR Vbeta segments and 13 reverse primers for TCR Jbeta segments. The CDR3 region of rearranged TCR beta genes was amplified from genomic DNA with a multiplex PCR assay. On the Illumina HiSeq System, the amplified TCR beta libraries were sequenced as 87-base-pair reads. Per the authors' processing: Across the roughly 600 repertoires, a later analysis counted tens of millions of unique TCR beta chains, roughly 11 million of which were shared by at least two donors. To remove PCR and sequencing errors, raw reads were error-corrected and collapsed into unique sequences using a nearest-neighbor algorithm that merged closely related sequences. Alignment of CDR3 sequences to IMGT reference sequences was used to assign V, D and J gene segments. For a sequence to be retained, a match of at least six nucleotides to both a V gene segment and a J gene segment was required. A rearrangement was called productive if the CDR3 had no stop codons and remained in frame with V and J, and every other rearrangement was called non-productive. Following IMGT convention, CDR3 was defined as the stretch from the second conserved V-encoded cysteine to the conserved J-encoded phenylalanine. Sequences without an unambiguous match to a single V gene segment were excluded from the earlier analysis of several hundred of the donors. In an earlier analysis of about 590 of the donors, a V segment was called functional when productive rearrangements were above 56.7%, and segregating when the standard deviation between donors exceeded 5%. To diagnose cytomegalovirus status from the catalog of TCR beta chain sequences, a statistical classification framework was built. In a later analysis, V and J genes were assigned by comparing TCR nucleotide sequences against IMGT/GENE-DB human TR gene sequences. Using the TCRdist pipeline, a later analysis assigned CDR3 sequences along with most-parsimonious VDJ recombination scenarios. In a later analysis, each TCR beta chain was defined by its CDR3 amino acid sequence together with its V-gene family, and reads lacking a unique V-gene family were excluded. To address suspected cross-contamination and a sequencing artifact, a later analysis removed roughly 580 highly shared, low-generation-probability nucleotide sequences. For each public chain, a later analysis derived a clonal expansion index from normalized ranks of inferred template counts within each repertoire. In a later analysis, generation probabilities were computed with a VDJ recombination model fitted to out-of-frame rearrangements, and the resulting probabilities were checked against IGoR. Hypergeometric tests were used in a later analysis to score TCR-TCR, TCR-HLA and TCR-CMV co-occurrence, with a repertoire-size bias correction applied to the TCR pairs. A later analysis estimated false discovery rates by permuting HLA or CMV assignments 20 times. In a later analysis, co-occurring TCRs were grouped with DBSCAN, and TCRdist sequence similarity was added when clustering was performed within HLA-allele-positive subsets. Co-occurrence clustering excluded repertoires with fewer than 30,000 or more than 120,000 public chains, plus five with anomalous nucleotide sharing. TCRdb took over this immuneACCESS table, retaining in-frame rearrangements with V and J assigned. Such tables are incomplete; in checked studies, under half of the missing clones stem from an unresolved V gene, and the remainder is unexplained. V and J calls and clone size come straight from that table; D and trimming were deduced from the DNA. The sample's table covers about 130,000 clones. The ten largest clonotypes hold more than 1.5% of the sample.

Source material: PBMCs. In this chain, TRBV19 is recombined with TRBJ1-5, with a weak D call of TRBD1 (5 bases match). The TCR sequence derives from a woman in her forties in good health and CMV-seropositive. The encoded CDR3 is CASSTTRVSSNQPQHF. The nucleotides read TGTGCCAGTAGTACGACCAGGGTTTCAAGCAATCAGCCCCAGCATTTT.